The 14 T cell receptor beta chains presented below share a single source sample, sequenced in a study of T cell responses to AZD1222 COVID-19 vaccine. Using immunoSEQ multiplex PCR, the repertoire was profiled, and TCRdb retains in-frame clones only, with some absent. The sample records over 85,000 clones, around 90% being singletons. The input for sequencing was peripheral blood, taken 28 days after the second AZD1222 dose. The source of these receptors is an adult who received the AZD1222 COVID-19 vaccine.

The chain uses TRBV7-8 and TRBJ2-1; 11 bases agree with TRBD2. CDR3 length: 14 residues. Germline CDR1 SGHVS, CDR2 FQNEAQ. The J segment lost 8 bases and the V segment lost 6 bases, leaving 6 bases of the junction unmatched. The chain's CDR3 is CASRLAGAGDEQFF. The CDR3 DNA is TGTGCCAGCAGACTAGCGGGGGCCGGGGATGAGCAGTTCTTC.

The chain combines TRBV7-9 with TRBJ1-1, with 7 bases lining up with TRBD1. The CDR3 is 16 residues long. V lost 5 bases to trimming and J lost 0 bases; unmatched junction nucleotides: 9. In germline, CDR1 is SEHNR, CDR2 FQNEAQ (reference sequence). This CDR3 is CASSPVGGRMNTEAFF. Written as DNA, the CDR3 is TGTGCCAGCAGCCCTGTAGGGGGCCGTATGAACACTGAAGCTTTCTTT.

The chain carries TRBV5-1 and TRBJ1-3; TRBD1 matches at 7 bases. The CDR3 runs 16 residues. V shed 4 bases and J 0 bases; nucleotides not matched to a gene: 7. The germline V gene has CDR1 SGHRS and CDR2 YFSETQ. CDR3 in DNA: TGCGCCAGCAGCACTGGGACAGTCTCCTCTGGAAACACCATATATTTT. Its protein is CASSTGTVSSGNTIYF. The whole variable domain, filled in from reference TRBV5-1 and TRBJ1-3, reads KAGVTQTPRYLIKTRGQQVTLSCSPISGHRSVSWYQQTPGQGLQFLFEYFSETQRNKGNFPGRFSGRQFSNSRSEMNVSTLELGDSALYLCASSTGTVSSGNTIYFGEGSWLTVV.

This rearrangement joins TRBV5-5 to TRBJ1-1, with D possibly matching TRBD1 (5 bases). V dropped 1 base and J dropped 1 base, with 14 bases sitting between them. This CDR3 has 16 amino acids. The germline V gene has CDR1 SGHKS and CDR2 YYEKEE (reference sequence). CDR3 in DNA: TGTGCCAGCAGCTTGCTCGTATGGGGGTCGAACACTGAAGCTTTCTTT. It is translated as CASSLLVWGSNTEAFF.

The chain recombines TRBV5-1 with TRBJ2-1; 7 bases fit TRBD1. Germline values: CDR1 SGHRS, CDR2 YFSETQ. V gave up 4 bases and J gave up 9 bases; unmatched junction bases: 10. The CDR3 runs 14 residues. CDR3: CASSIDPTGSEQFF. The CDR3 DNA reads TGCGCCAGCAGCATCGACCCGACAGGGAGTGAGCAGTTCTTC.

V is TRBV24-1 and J is TRBJ2-1; the match to TRBD1 covers 9 bases. Losses at the gene ends were 3 bases for V and 3 bases for J; bases not matched to a gene: 5. Germline lookup yields CDR1 KGHDR and CDR2 SFDVKD. There are 16 residues in the CDR3. CDR3 DNA: TGTGCCACCAGTGATGACAGGGGGGGGCACTACAATGAGCAGTTCTTC. Its protein product is CATSDDRGGHYNEQFF.

This chain connects TRBV10-3 to TRBJ2-1; 8 nucleotides line up with TRBD2. Trimming took 0 bases from V and 3 from J; bases not matched to a gene: 4. The CDR3 is 16 residues long. Germline CDR1 is ENHRY and CDR2 is SYGVKD. The DNA of the CDR3 is TGTGCCATCAGTGAGTCGGCGGGGGGCAACTACAATGAGCAGTTCTTC. It translates to CAISESAGGNYNEQFF.

The chain's CDR3 is CASSLEPGAEAFF. The CDR3 DNA follows: TGTGCCAGCAGCTTAGAACCCGGCGCTGAAGCTTTCTTT. The rearrangement joins TRBV11-2 to TRBJ1-1, with D unclear. Between the trimmed V and J ends, which lost 0 bases and 6 bases, there was a span of 8 bases. Germline V CDR1 and CDR2: SGHAT, FQNNGV. CDR3 length equals 13 residues.

The rearrangement joins TRBV18 to TRBJ1-4; 10 bases line up with TRBD1. CDR1 and CDR2 from the germline V gene are KGHSH and LQKENI. The CDR3 is 15 amino acids. The ends lost 6 bases at V and 5 bases at J; junction bases unmatched: 6. CDR3 sequence reads: CASSLKTGGNEKLFF. CDR3 coding DNA: TGTGCCAGCTCCCTTAAGACAGGGGGCAATGAAAAACTGTTTTTT. Drawing the rest from reference TRBV18 and TRBJ1-4, the complete variable domain is NAGVMQNPRHLVRRRGQEARLRCSPMKGHSHVYWYRQLPEEGLKFMVYLQKENIIDESGMPKERFSAEFPKEGPSILRIQQVVRGDSAAYFCASSLKTGGNEKLFFGSGTQLSVL.

This chain connects TRBV18 to TRBJ2-1; D possibly corresponds to TRBD2 (6 bases). The CDR3 spans 15 residues. Germline V gene data show CDR1 as KGHSH and CDR2 as LQKENI. V was trimmed by 2 bases and J by 5 bases, leaving 13 bases between them. The DNA of the CDR3 is TGTGCCAGCTCACCATACGGGGGATCCGACAATGAGCAGTTCTTC. It encodes CASSPYGGSDNEQFF.

V and J are TRBV6-4 and TRBJ2-3; 8 bases align to TRBD2. CDR1 and CDR2 from the germline V gene are MRHNA and SNTAGT. The CDR3 covers 16 residues. J was trimmed by 6 bases and V by 7 bases; bases with no gene match: 15. This chain's CDR3 is CASKPEAGGAWDTQYF. The DNA of the CDR3 is TGTGCCAGCAAGCCCGAGGCGGGGGGTGCGTGGGATACGCAGTATTTT.

The chain recombines TRBV2 with TRBJ1-5, with 10 bases fitting TRBD1. J gave up 2 bases and V 8 bases, and 3 bases lay outside the gene matches. Looked up from germline, CDR1 is SNHLY and CDR2 is FYNNEI. This CDR3 spans 14 amino acids. CDR3 coding DNA: TGTGCCAGCCGACAGGGGGCTCGCAATCAGCCCCAGCATTTT. Its protein is CASRQGARNQPQHF.

This chain connects TRBV5-5 to TRBJ2-5, with D uncertain. This CDR3 spans 13 amino acids. CDR1 SGHKS and CDR2 YYEKEE come from the germline V gene (reference sequence). The ends were cut back, 4 bases at V and 4 bases at J, with 11 bases in the middle. The CDR3 region is CASSLASGETQYF. DNA of the CDR3: TGTGCCAGCAGCCTCGCCTCGGGAGAGACCCAGTACTTC. The full variable domain, in which reference TRBV5-5 and TRBJ2-5 provide the parts outside the CDR3, is DAGVTQSPTHLIKTRGQQVTLRCSPISGHKSVSWYQQVLGQGPQFIFQYYEKEERGRGNFPDRFSARQFPNYSSELNVNALLLGDSALYLCASSLASGETQYFGPGTRLLVL.

The chain joins TRBV24-1 to TRBJ1-2; D gene uncertain. The germline CDR1 and CDR2 sequences are KGHDR and SFDVKD. This CDR3 contains 13 residues. Trimming took off 7 bases at V and 7 bases at J, with 15 bases between the two ends. The CDR3 spells CATRGGYSVGYTF. The CDR3 DNA sequence: TGTGCCACCAGAGGAGGCTACTCGGTTGGCTACACCTTC.